This T cell receptor beta chain was documented in a study of shared clonotypes between healthy human individuals. Study results and limitations: Generally, naive subsets came out with larger estimated richness than memory subsets.

TCRdb's table, derived via immunoSEQ multiplex PCR, lists solely in-frame clones and lacks some. The data hold about 2.2 million clones, with roughly 93% observed a single time. As for this clone: Its antigen is unidentified.

The naive CD8 subset, CD45RO-negative cells positively selected for CCR7, excluded terminally differentiated effector memory CD45RA+ cells. The CDR3 has 14 residues. V lost 5 bases and J lost 0, with 11 bases in between. Germline values: CDR1 MNHEY, CDR2 SVGAGI. This TCR derives from a man between 18 and 35 years old in good health. Some clones in this sample may be carry-over from other donors' samples. The source material was naive CD8+ T cells from PBMCs. This chain uses TRBV6-5 with TRBJ2-7, with no clear D. CDR3 DNA sequence: TGTGCCAGCAGTGTAAACGCTGTCTCCTACGAGCAGTACTTC. It codes for CASSVNAVSYEQYF.